These 28 T cell receptor beta chains were sequenced from one sample in a study of blood T cell repertoires in COVID-19. The table came from immunoSEQ multiplex PCR; TCRdb's copy has only in-frame clones and leaves some out. The data show 250,000 to 300,000 clones, about 86% seen once. The sample was peripheral blood. Receptors were obtained from a woman under 40 with COVID-19, enrolled during active disease.

The V and J genes are TRBV10-1 and TRBJ1-1; the match to TRBD1 covers 8 bases. CDR1 and CDR2 (germline): WNHNN, SYGVQD (reference sequence). This CDR3 region has 15 residues. The V gene end was trimmed by 3 bases and the J gene end by 8 bases; junction bases not matched to a gene: 11. CDR3 sequence reads: CASSDLGQGETEAFF. Here the CDR3 DNA reads TGCGCCAGCAGTGACCTTGGACAGGGAGAGACCGAAGCTTTCTTT.

This chain connects TRBV6-6 to TRBJ2-7; TRBD2 aligns across 8 bases. This CDR3 is built from 15 residues. Trimming took 7 bases from V and 6 from J; bases not matched to a gene: 14. The V gene's germline CDR1 is MNHNY and CDR2 SVGAGI (reference sequence). DNA for the CDR3: TGTGCCAGCACCCCCCGGGGGGGGGCAATAGGCGAGCAGTACTTC. This sequence encodes CASTPRGGAIGEQYF.

V is TRBV3-1 (or the pseudogene TRBV3-2) and J is TRBJ2-7; D may be TRBD1 (6 bases). CDR1 and CDR2 from the germline V gene are LGHDT and YNNKEL (reference sequence). The V end lost 0 bases, the J end lost 12 bases, and 12 bases lay between the germline ends. CDR3 length: 12 residues. CDR3 nucleotides: TGTGCCAGCAGCCAAGATCGCCAGGGGAGGTACTTC. This sequence encodes CASSQDRQGRYF.

This clone has a single count. V is TRBV3-1 (or the pseudogene TRBV3-2) and J is TRBJ1-5; 7 bases match TRBD1. Germline V CDR1 and CDR2: LGHDT, YNNKEL (reference sequence). The CDR3 has 18 amino acids. The junction had 12 bases not matched to a gene; V was cut back by 4 bases and J by 0 bases. CDR3 residues: CASSPQLRDRYSNQPQHF. The DNA for the CDR3 is TGTGCCAGCAGCCCCCAACTGAGGGACAGATATAGCAATCAGCCCCAGCATTTT.

This clone was counted between two and nine times. This chain joins TRBV11-2 and TRBJ2-2, with D possibly being TRBD2 (5 bases). This CDR3 spans 18 amino acids. The V and J ends lost 7 bases and 6 bases respectively, with 27 bases between them. The germline gives CDR1 SGHAT, CDR2 FQNNGV. For the CDR3, the DNA is TGTGCCAGCAATTTAGGCCGGATCGCGGGCGATGGGGCCGGGGAGCTGTTTTTT. Encoded protein: CASNLGRIAGDGAGELFF.

This rearrangement joins TRBV3-1 (or the pseudogene TRBV3-2) to TRBJ2-3; maybe TRBD2 (6 bases). Per germline, CDR1 LGHDT and CDR2 YNNKEL (reference sequence). V gave up 8 bases and J gave up 3 bases, with 18 bases separating them. The CDR3 loop spans 15 amino acids. CDR3 nucleotide sequence: TGTGCCAGCGGACTTTACGGGGGAGAGACAGATACGCAGTATTTT. Protein product: CASGLYGGETDTQYF.

The J gene is TRBJ1-2, the V gene TRBV19; unclear D gene. V dropped 1 base and J dropped 4 bases, with 10 bases sitting between them. Looked up from germline, CDR1 is LNHDA and CDR2 is SQIVND (reference sequence). This CDR3 has 14 amino acids. The CDR3 loop reads CASSIGRGPYGYTF. CDR3 DNA: TGTGCCAGTAGTATAGGGCGAGGGCCCTATGGCTACACCTTC.

V and J are TRBV3-1 (or the pseudogene TRBV3-2) and TRBJ2-3, with D possibly matching TRBD1 (6 bases). From germline, CDR1 is LGHDT and CDR2 YNNKEL (reference sequence). The length of the CDR3 is 14 residues. Between the trimmed V and J ends, which lost 2 bases and 6 bases, there was a span of 12 bases. The CDR3 sequence: CASSQYQTGDTQYF. For the CDR3, the DNA is TGTGCCAGCAGCCAATACCAAACAGGGGATACGCAGTATTTT.

The chain couples TRBV2 to TRBJ2-3, with 12 bases aligning to TRBD2. Germline V lookup: CDR1 SNHLY, CDR2 FYNNEI. The V segment lost 6 bases and the J segment 7 bases; nucleotides outside the gene matches: 14. This CDR3 has 17 amino acids. The CDR3: CASRETSGGSGVHTQYF. The CDR3 DNA sequence: TGTGCCAGCAGGGAAACTAGCGGGGGGTCGGGGGTGCATACGCAGTATTTT.

The chain couples TRBV19 to TRBJ1-1; no definite D call. Trimming took off 5 bases at V and 0 bases at J, with 7 bases between the two ends. The CDR3 consists of 13 residues. Germline V gene sequence: CDR1 LNHDA, CDR2 SQIVND (reference sequence). The CDR3: CASSVNMNTEAFF. CDR3 bases: TGTGCCAGTAGTGTTAACATGAACACTGAAGCTTTCTTT.

This clone was detected once. The chain couples TRBV2 to TRBJ2-3; tentatively, D is TRBD1 (5 bases). Germline-derived CDR1 and CDR2 are SNHLY and FYNNEI. The CDR3 loop spans 16 amino acids. V was cut by 6 bases and J by 3 bases, with 19 bases left in between. CDR3 sequence reads: CASRGWEETVTDTQYF. In DNA form, the CDR3 reads TGTGCCAGCAGAGGATGGGAAGAGACAGTGACAGATACGCAGTATTTT.

The CDR3, as DNA: TGCAGTGCTAGTTTCCCGCCTAGTCAGTCAAGCATATATTTCGGTTCACCCCTCCACTTT. Translated, it gives CSASFPPSQSSIYFGSPLHF. The genes are TRBV20-1 and TRBJ1-6; D not certain. The V end lost 3 bases, the J end lost 9 bases, and 33 bases lay between the germline ends. CDR3 length: 20 amino acids. The germline gives CDR1 DFQATT, CDR2 SNEGSKA (reference sequence).

V usage is TRBV27 and J usage is TRBJ2-3; TRBD1 aligns across 8 bases. Trimming removed 2 bases from V and 0 bases from J; junction bases left unmatched: 7. Per germline, CDR1 MNHEY and CDR2 SMNVEV (reference sequence). The CDR3 length is 17 residues. The CDR3 sequence is CASSLGVRGRSTDTQYF. In nucleotides, the CDR3 is TGTGCCAGCAGTTTAGGCGTCAGGGGGCGGAGCACAGATACGCAGTATTTT.

J is TRBJ2-7 and V is TRBV5-6; maybe TRBD2 (6 bases). In germline, CDR1 is SGHDT, CDR2 YYEEEE. The CDR3 is 17 amino acids. V gave up 6 bases and J gave up 2 bases, with 24 bases separating them. The CDR3 loop is CASTSITRGVGAYEQYF. CDR3 DNA: TGTGCCAGCACCTCGATCACCCGCGGGGTCGGTGCCTACGAGCAGTACTTC.

The chain has TRBV5-8 and TRBJ2-5; D perhaps matches TRBD2 (6 bases). The CDR3 totals 15 residues. V lost 4 bases to trimming and J lost 5 bases, with 18 bases between them. Germline loops: CDR1 SGHTS, CDR2 YDEGEE. The DNA of the CDR3 is TGTGCCAGCAGCCCGGGGACGGGAGTCAGGGAGACCCAGTACTTC. Its protein is CASSPGTGVRETQYF. Based on the CDR3 plus reference TRBV5-8 and TRBJ2-5, the full variable domain is EAGVTQSPTHLIKTRGQQATLRCSPISGHTSVYWYQQALGLGLQFLLWYDEGEERNRGNFPPRFSGRQFPNYSSELNVNALELEDSALYLCASSPGTGVRETQYFGPGTRLLVL.

The V gene is TRBV14, the J gene TRBJ1-1; a weak D match, TRBD1 (5 bases). Per germline, CDR1 SGHDN and CDR2 FVKESK. CDR3 length equals 13 residues. Trimming removed 6 bases from V and 1 base from J, with 9 bases in between. CDR3 residues: CASSKGSNTEAFF. The CDR3 DNA is TGTGCCAGCAGTAAGGGGTCGAACACTGAAGCTTTCTTT.

The chain uses TRBV2 and TRBJ1-1; D is perhaps TRBD1 (6 bases). V lost 5 bases, J lost 8 bases, and 21 bases lay in between. The germline CDR1 and CDR2 sequences are SNHLY and FYNNEI. The CDR3 contains 15 residues. The CDR3 bases are TGTGCCAGCAGTTCTCGGACAGCGGGAAAGGTCGAAGCTTTCTTT. Its protein product is CASSSRTAGKVEAFF.

The chain joins TRBV2 to TRBJ2-7; D not resolved. Germline V gene sequence: CDR1 SNHLY, CDR2 FYNNEI. CDR3 length equals 13 residues. Trimming took off 1 base at V and 6 bases at J, with 10 bases between the two ends. The CDR3 DNA reads TGTGCCAGCAGTGAAGGCCCTTCCAGCGAGCAGTACTTC. Translation gives CASSEGPSSEQYF. The whole variable domain, remainder taken from reference TRBV2 and TRBJ2-7, is EPEVTQTPSHQVTQMGQEVILRCVPISNHLYFYWYRQILGQKVEFLVSFYNNEISEKSEIFDDQFSVERPDGSNFTLKIRSTKLEDSAMYFCASSEGPSSEQYFGPGTRLTVT.

This clone was observed once. The chain recombines TRBV11-2 with TRBJ2-5; 8 bases map to TRBD1. This CDR3 has 17 residues. V lost 5 bases to trimming and J lost 4 bases; unmatched junction nucleotides: 15. The V gene's germline CDR1 is SGHAT and CDR2 FQNNGV. The CDR3 loop reads CASSPGLRQGRGETQYF. The CDR3 bases are TGTGCCAGCAGCCCCGGCTTGAGACAGGGGAGAGGAGAGACCCAGTACTTC.

The V call is TRBV20-1, the J call TRBJ1-4; D not resolved. The CDR3 is made up of 14 amino acids. Trimming stripped 3 bases from V and 0 bases from J, with 8 bases between. Germline V gives CDR1 DFQATT, CDR2 SNEGSKA (reference sequence). CDR3 coding DNA: TGCAGTGCTAGTTCACTTTCAACTAATGAAAAACTGTTTTTT. Protein: CSASSLSTNEKLFF.

DNA of the CDR3: TGTGCCAGTAGGCGATCTGGTCTCCTGTTTTTT. This sequence encodes CASRRSGLLFF. This sequence joins TRBV19 and TRBJ1-4, with D unclear. This CDR3 is 11 amino acids long. The germline V gene encodes CDR1 LNHDA and CDR2 SQIVND (reference sequence). The V gene lost 6 bases and the J gene lost 14 bases, with 13 bases spanning the gap.

The chain recombines TRBV30 with TRBJ1-6, with D perhaps matching TRBD1 (6 bases). The CDR3 loop spans 17 amino acids. V was trimmed by 0 bases and J by 6 bases, leaving 18 bases between them. Germline V gene sequence: CDR1 GTSNPN, CDR2 SVGIG (reference sequence). Here the CDR3 reads CAWSVTRTSRGNSPLHF. CDR3 in DNA: TGTGCCTGGAGTGTAACCCGAACATCCAGGGGTAATTCACCCCTCCACTTT.

The chain joins TRBV4-1 to TRBJ2-3; D is undetermined. Trimming removed 4 bases at V and 5 bases at J, with 4 bases between. The CDR3 length is 11 residues. Looked up from germline, CDR1 is MGHRA and CDR2 is YSYEKL. This chain's CDR3 is CASSPGDTQYF. CDR3 nucleotide sequence: TGCGCCAGCAGCCCAGGAGATACGCAGTATTTT.

This chain joins TRBV3-1 (or the pseudogene TRBV3-2) and TRBJ2-3, with 11 bases matching TRBD2. Germline V gene lookup returns CDR1 LGHDT and CDR2 YNNKEL (reference sequence). The ends lost 0 bases at V and 5 bases at J; junction bases unmatched: 7. The CDR3 contains 17 residues. In DNA, the CDR3 is TGTGCCAGCAGCCAAGAGGGGCTAGCGGGGGGAAAAGATACGCAGTATTTT. Protein product: CASSQEGLAGGKDTQYF.

This rearrangement joins TRBV7-6 to TRBJ1-1; D remains unclear. The germline CDR1 and CDR2 sequences are SGHVS and FNYEAQ. The CDR3 length is 12 residues. The ends were cut back, 5 bases at V and 6 bases at J, with 10 bases in the middle. Here the CDR3 DNA reads TGTGCCAGCAGCCCTCTGCGGGCTGAAGCTTTCTTT. Protein sequence: CASSPLRAEAFF.

The rearrangement joins TRBV9 to TRBJ1-2; D not certain. CDR3 length: 11 residues. Germline CDR1 reads SGDLS; CDR2 reads YYNGEE. The ends were cut back, 5 bases at V and 3 bases at J, with 5 bases in the middle. As DNA, the CDR3 is TGTGCCAGCAGGGCGGACTATGGCTACACCTTC. Encoded protein: CASRADYGYTF.

The rearrangement joins TRBV29-1 to TRBJ2-5; TRBD2 is a possible D gene (5 bases). Trimming cost V 5 bases and J 2 bases, with 15 bases left between them. The CDR3 length is 14 residues. Germline loops: CDR1 SQVTM, CDR2 ANQGSEA. The CDR3 DNA is TGCAGCGTTCTTAGCGATGTGACTCAAGAGACCCAGTACTTC. Protein product: CSVLSDVTQETQYF.

The chain has TRBV18 and TRBJ1-4, with D unresolved. Trimming removed 3 bases from V and 0 bases from J, with 8 bases in between. CDR1 is KGHSH, CDR2 LQKENI, per germline. There are 15 residues in the CDR3. The CDR3, as DNA: TGTGCCAGCTCACCCCGCCAGGCAACTAATGAAAAACTGTTTTTT. It encodes CASSPRQATNEKLFF.